Below are 5 T cell receptor beta chains sequenced from a single sample in a study of blood T cell repertoires in COVID-19. The protocol was immunoSEQ multiplex PCR, while the TCRdb copy is restricted to in-frame clones and leaves out a portion. The sample consists of approximately 250,000 clones, approximately 88% of them appearing once. The material sequenced was PBMCs or T cells enriched from blood (not recorded which). Receptors were obtained from a woman in her thirties or forties with acute COVID-19.

The genes are TRBV21-1 and TRBJ2-7; the table calls TRBD2, which could not be checked here. TRBV21-1 is marked as a pseudogene. CDR3 length equals 15 residues. This chain's CDR3 is CASSKANPRAYEQYV. As DNA, the CDR3 is TGTGCCAGCAGCAAAGCCAATCCGAGGGCTTACGAGCAGTACGTC.

This clone was detected only once. The chain recombines TRBV27 with TRBJ2-2; TRBD2 agrees at 7 bases. From germline, CDR1 is MNHEY and CDR2 SMNVEV (reference sequence). The J segment lost 7 bases and the V segment lost 7 bases, leaving 18 bases of the junction unmatched. The CDR3 totals 17 residues. The CDR3 loop reads CASTPAAGGRADGELFF. The DNA of the CDR3 is TGTGCCAGCACCCCGGCGGCAGGTGGGAGGGCCGACGGGGAGCTGTTTTTT.

The chain couples TRBV28 to TRBJ1-6; 9 bases line up with TRBD1. This CDR3 has 14 residues. CDR1 and CDR2 (germline): MDHEN, SYDVKM. V shed 2 bases, J shed 9 bases, and the junction held 2 bases outside the gene matches. DNA of the CDR3: TGTGCCAGCAGTTTAGGGGGACAGGGTTCACCCCTCCACTTT. The encoded protein is CASSLGGQGSPLHF.

The genes are TRBV4-1 and TRBJ2-5, with a weak D call TRBD1 (5 bases). The V end was cut by 4 bases, the J end by 5 bases, with 20 bases between. This CDR3 is built from 16 residues. The germline gives CDR1 MGHRA, CDR2 YSYEKL. DNA of the CDR3: TGCGCCAGCAGCCCTCAAACACAGGAAAGATGGGAGACCCAGTACTTC. It codes for CASSPQTQERWETQYF.

This clone was seen a few times. The chain recombines TRBV24-1 with TRBJ2-1, with D uncertain. The ends were cut back, 2 bases at V and 7 bases at J, with 8 bases in the middle. This CDR3 has 13 amino acids. Germline V gene data show CDR1 as KGHDR and CDR2 as SFDVKD. The CDR3 is CATSDSYPNEQFF. The CDR3 DNA reads TGTGCCACCAGTGATTCCTATCCAAATGAGCAGTTCTTC.